Each of the 17 T cell receptor beta chains below was sequenced from the same sample in a study of shared clonotypes between healthy human individuals (dated by TCRdb to 2019 to 2021). CD8 naive samples were CD45RO-negative cells positively selected for CCR7, giving a CD45RA+CCR7+ population that excluded TemRA cells. The method behind the library was the immunoSEQ multiplex PCR assay. This is the immuneACCESS table as TCRdb keeps it, with only in-frame sequences that have V and J called. A part of the clones is gone; compared with another copy, unresolved V genes explain less than half, and the rest is unexplained. The sample data list hundreds of thousands of clones, and roughly 95% of these were observed just once. The biggest ten clones account for approximately 0.11% of the sample. Source material: naive CD8+ T cells sorted from blood. The cell subset or site label for this specimen denotes: CD45RA+CCR7+. The receptor source for this set is a woman aged 25 to 39 in good health.

V is TRBV21-1 and J is TRBJ2-7; TRBD1, the D gene given by the table, was not confirmed from the DNA. TRBV21-1 is labeled a pseudogene. The CDR3 contains 16 residues. CDR3 nucleotide sequence: TGTGCCAGCAGCAAAGAATGCCAGGGGGTAATCAACGAGCAGTACTTC. The encoded protein is CASSKECQGVINEQYF.

This chain links TRBV6-1 with TRBJ1-3; the D is unclear. Trimming removed 1 base from V and 0 bases from J, with 7 bases in between. The germline CDR1 and CDR2 sequences are MNHNS and SASEGT. The length of the CDR3 is 15 residues. The chain's CDR3 is CASSEGGLSGNTIYF. CDR3 in DNA: TGTGCCAGCAGTGAAGGAGGACTCTCTGGAAACACCATATATTTT.

This chain connects TRBV4-1 to TRBJ1-1; TRBD1 agrees at 7 bases. Germline V CDR1 and CDR2: MGHRA, YSYEKL. The CDR3 totals 16 residues. Losses at the gene ends were 3 bases for V and 0 bases for J; bases not matched to a gene: 7. CDR3 coding DNA: TGCGCCAGCAGCCACGCTACAGGGGACATGAACACTGAAGCTTTCTTT. This sequence encodes CASSHATGDMNTEAFF.

J is TRBJ2-3 and V is TRBV20-1; possibly TRBD2 for D (5 bases). Trimming took off 6 bases at V and 6 bases at J, with 10 bases between the two ends. From germline, CDR1 is DFQATT and CDR2 SNEGSKA (reference sequence). The CDR3 contains 11 residues. CDR3 DNA sequence: TGCAGTGCCTGGGGAGTGGATACGCAGTATTTT. Translating gives CSAWGVDTQYF.

The chain is built from TRBV29-1 and TRBJ2-2; TRBD1 aligns across 9 bases. V lost 7 bases, J lost 6 bases, and 9 bases stayed unmatched. Germline lookup yields CDR1 SQVTM and CDR2 ANQGSEA. This CDR3 is built from 14 residues. CDR3 amino acids: CSGRPGTGPGELFF. In DNA, the CDR3 is TGCAGCGGAAGACCCGGGACAGGGCCCGGGGAGCTGTTTTTT.

The table lists this clone with a count of one. CDR3 residues: CASSANRGQETQYF. Written as DNA, the CDR3 is TGTGCCAGCAGTGCAAACAGGGGCCAAGAGACCCAGTACTTC. This sequence joins TRBV25-1 and TRBJ2-5; TRBD1 matches 7 bases. Trimming took 4 bases from V and 1 from J; bases not matched to a gene: 3. The CDR3 length is 14 residues. CDR1 MGHDK and CDR2 SYGVNS come from the germline V gene.

V usage is TRBV4-1 and J usage is TRBJ2-5; maybe TRBD2 (5 bases). V lost 0 bases and J 2 bases, leaving 10 bases between the germline ends. From germline, CDR1 is MGHRA and CDR2 YSYEKL. This CDR3 comprises 15 residues. For the CDR3, the DNA is TGCGCCAGCAGCCAAGAGTGGCGGGTACAAGAGACCCAGTACTTC. This sequence encodes CASSQEWRVQETQYF.

A single count supports this clone. This chain uses TRBV7-7 with TRBJ1-1; D not resolved. V was cut by 5 bases and J by 3 bases, with 10 bases left in between. CDR1 is SSHAT and CDR2 is FNYEAQ in the germline V gene (reference sequence). This CDR3 contains 13 residues. CDR3 nucleotide sequence: TGTGCCAGCAGCCCCGGCCCCGACACTGAAGCTTTCTTT. Translating gives CASSPGPDTEAFF.

V usage is TRBV13 and J usage is TRBJ1-4, with 11 bases fitting TRBD1. Germline CDR1 is PRHDT and CDR2 is FYEKMQ (reference sequence). The CDR3 runs 16 residues. V lost 4 bases, J lost 7 bases, and 8 bases stayed unmatched. The CDR3 nucleotides are TGTGCCAGCAGCTCCGGGACAGGGGGAGGGAGTGAAAAACTGTTTTTT. This encodes CASSSGTGGGSEKLFF. The full variable domain, in which reference TRBV13 and TRBJ1-4 provide the parts outside the CDR3, is AAGVIQSPRHLIKEKRETATLKCYPIPRHDTVYWYQQGPGQDPQFLISFYEKMQSDKGSIPDRFSAQQFSDYHSELNMSSLELGDSALYFCASSSGTGGGSEKLFFGSGTQLSVL.

In this sample, this clone turned up once. This sequence joins TRBV14 and TRBJ2-1; 8 positions agree with TRBD2. After removal of 4 bases from V and 4 bases from J, the junction contained 3 bases not matched to a gene. CDR3 length equals 14 residues. Looked up from germline, CDR1 is SGHDN and CDR2 is FVKESK. The CDR3 DNA is TGTGCCAGCAGCCCCCTAGCGGGTTACAATGAGCAGTTCTTC. It encodes CASSPLAGYNEQFF.

The V call is TRBV11-2, the J call TRBJ2-3; 10 nucleotides agree with TRBD2. After removal of 5 bases from V and 8 bases from J, the junction contained 13 bases not matched to a gene. Germline assignment: CDR1 SGHAT and CDR2 FQNNGV. CDR3 length: 16 residues. CDR3 in DNA: TGTGCCAGCAGCCCTACTAGCGGGGAGGGTTTCGGTACGCAGTATTTT. The encoded protein is CASSPTSGEGFGTQYF.

This chain connects TRBV7-6 to TRBJ1-1; tentative D call: TRBD1 (5 bases). The germline V gene has CDR1 SGHVS and CDR2 FNYEAQ. Deletions cut 0 bases from V and 4 bases from J, with 9 bases between. The CDR3 length is 14 residues. DNA for the CDR3: TGTGCCAGCAGCTTAGCTGGGGCGACCACTGAAGCTTTCTTT. Translation gives CASSLAGATTEAFF.

The V and J genes are TRBV19 and TRBJ1-2; D gene unclear. The CDR3 is 14 residues long. Germline values: CDR1 LNHDA, CDR2 SQIVND (reference sequence). Trimming took off 3 bases at V and 4 bases at J, with 12 bases between the two ends. Here the CDR3 reads CASSIAGPLYGYTF. CDR3 nucleotides: TGTGCCAGTAGTATTGCAGGACCCCTCTATGGCTACACCTTC.

V gene TRBV6-6 combines with J gene TRBJ2-7; tentatively, D is TRBD1 (6 bases). This CDR3 region has 16 residues. Germline values: CDR1 MNHNY, CDR2 SVGAGI (reference sequence). V dropped 4 bases and J dropped 5 bases, with 21 bases sitting between them. The CDR3, as DNA: TGTGCCAGCAGTTCCACATCAGGGGTCTACATCAACGAGCAGTACTTC. Amino acids: CASSSTSGVYINEQYF.

Turning to this clone: The same CDR3 is also encoded by other DNA sequences in this sample. J is TRBJ1-5 and V is TRBV15; no reliable D call. V lost 1 base to trimming and J lost 2 bases, with 3 bases between them. In germline, CDR1 is LNHNV, CDR2 YYDKDF (reference sequence). The CDR3 runs 13 residues. The CDR3 nucleotides read TGTGCCACCAGCAGAGTTGGCAATCAGCCCCAGCATTTT. Translating gives CATSRVGNQPQHF.

The chain has TRBV11-3 and TRBJ2-7, with no clear D. The CDR3 is 14 residues long. Trimming left V 1 base short and J 7 bases short, with 14 bases between. Germline V CDR1 and CDR2: SGHNT, YENEEA. CDR3 in amino acids: CASSLASLAVEQYF. In DNA, the CDR3 is TGTGCCAGCAGCTTAGCCTCTTTGGCGGTAGAGCAGTACTTC. Looking up the rest from reference TRBV11-3 and TRBJ2-7 gives the full variable domain: EAGVVQSPRYKIIEKKQPVAFWCNPISGHNTLYWYLQNLGQGPELLIRYENEEAVDDSQLPKDRFSAERLKGVDSTLKIQPAELGDSAVYLCASSLASLAVEQYFGPGTRLTVT.

The rearrangement links TRBV6-5 to TRBJ2-7; 9 bases fit TRBD1. With 2 bases clipped from V and 6 bases from J, the junction kept 5 bases outside the gene matches. CDR3 length: 14 amino acids. Germline V lookup: CDR1 MNHEY, CDR2 SVGAGI. The CDR3 spells CASSYTQGASEQYF. The CDR3 DNA reads as TGTGCCAGCAGTTACACACAGGGGGCGAGCGAGCAGTACTTC.